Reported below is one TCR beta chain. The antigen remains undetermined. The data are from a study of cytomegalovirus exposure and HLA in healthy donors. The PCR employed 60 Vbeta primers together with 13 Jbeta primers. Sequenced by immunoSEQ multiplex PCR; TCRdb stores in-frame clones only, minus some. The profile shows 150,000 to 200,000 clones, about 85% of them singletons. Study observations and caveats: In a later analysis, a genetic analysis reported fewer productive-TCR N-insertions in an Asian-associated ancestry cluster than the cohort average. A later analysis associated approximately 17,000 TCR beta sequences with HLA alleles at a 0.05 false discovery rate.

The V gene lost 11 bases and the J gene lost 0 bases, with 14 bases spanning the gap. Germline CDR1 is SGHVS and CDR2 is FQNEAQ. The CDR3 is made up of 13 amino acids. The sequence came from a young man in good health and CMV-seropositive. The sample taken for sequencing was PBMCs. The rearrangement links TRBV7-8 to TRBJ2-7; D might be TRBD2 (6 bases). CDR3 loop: CASRGSSSYEQYF. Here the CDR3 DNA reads TGTGCCTCCCGGGGGTCCAGCTCCTACGAGCAGTACTTC.